Following are 13 T cell receptor beta chains from one sample sequenced in a study of a mutant IDH1 vaccine in newly diagnosed glioma. For these TCRs, the target antigens are not known. The protocol was immunoSEQ multiplex PCR, while the TCRdb copy is restricted to in-frame clones and leaves out a portion. The sample lists 20,000 to 25,000 clones; roughly 78% were seen once. The time point was: week 23, last vaccination. Doses of 300 ug of mutant IDH1 20-mer peptide were given with topical imiquimod. The material sequenced was PBMCs, taken from a glioma patient whose treatment included an IDH1 peptide vaccine. These receptors were collected from a young man with glioma.

This clone was observed a few times. The chain employs TRBV5-4 and TRBJ1-1; D is unresolved. CDR3 length: 16 residues. Per the germline V gene, CDR1 is SGHNT and CDR2 is YYREEE (reference sequence). V lost 5 bases, J lost 0 bases, and 17 bases lay in between. This chain's CDR3 is CASSFFPKLMNTEAFF. For the CDR3, the DNA is TGTGCCAGCAGTTTCTTCCCGAAGCTAATGAACACTGAAGCTTTCTTT.

The chain links TRBV5-4 to TRBJ2-7; D is unresolved. V dropped 0 bases and J dropped 4 bases, with 5 bases sitting between them. CDR3 length: 12 residues. Germline loops: CDR1 SGHNT, CDR2 YYREEE (reference sequence). The CDR3 is CASSLASYEQYF. For the CDR3, the DNA is TGTGCCAGCAGCTTGGCGAGTTACGAGCAGTACTTC.

The chain combines TRBV29-1 with TRBJ1-5; 8 nucleotides align to TRBD1. The CDR3 spans 12 residues. The V segment lost 6 bases and the J segment 8 bases; nucleotides outside the gene matches: 6. Germline CDR1 reads SQVTM; CDR2 reads ANQGSEA. CDR3 in DNA: TGCAGCGTCGGACAGGGCCTGGAGCCCCAGCATTTT. The encoded protein is CSVGQGLEPQHF.

The chain uses TRBV2 and TRBJ1-2; the match to TRBD1 covers 7 bases. Looked up from germline, CDR1 is SNHLY and CDR2 is FYNNEI. The V segment lost 11 bases and the J segment 6 bases; nucleotides outside the gene matches: 9. The CDR3 runs 12 residues. The DNA for the CDR3 is TGTGCCGACCGACAGGGTGTGAATGGCTACACCTTC. This gives the protein CADRQGVNGYTF.

The CDR3 coding sequence is TGTGCCAGCAGCTTGGTAGTGGGACAAGGCTCCTACGAGCAGTACTTC. Translation: CASSLVVGQGSYEQYF. The chain recombines TRBV5-4 with TRBJ2-7; weak D call: TRBD1 (6 bases). Per germline, CDR1 SGHNT and CDR2 YYREEE (reference sequence). With 0 bases removed from V and 0 bases from J, the gap between germline ends came to 13 bases. This CDR3 comprises 16 residues.

This clone was recorded a few times. The chain is built from TRBV5-1 and TRBJ1-1, with 11 bases matching TRBD1. This CDR3 has 14 amino acids. CDR1 is SGHRS and CDR2 is YFSETQ in the germline V gene. The trim removed 5 bases at V and 5 bases at J, leaving 5 bases unmatched. This CDR3 is CASRQGQGETEAFF. CDR3 in DNA: TGCGCCAGCAGACAGGGACAGGGGGAAACTGAAGCTTTCTTT.

The V call is TRBV5-1, the J call TRBJ1-4; D is possibly TRBD1 (6 bases). This CDR3 is 13 amino acids long. Between the trimmed V and J ends, which lost 5 bases and 4 bases, there was a span of 9 bases. CDR1 SGHRS and CDR2 YFSETQ come from the germline V gene. The CDR3 protein is CASRGDINEKLFF. In DNA, the CDR3 is TGCGCCAGCAGGGGGGACATTAATGAAAAACTGTTTTTT.

The gene calls are TRBV21-1 and TRBJ2-7; TRBD1 is taken as the D call from the table, unchecked against the DNA. TRBV21-1 is noted as a pseudogene. The CDR3 has 15 residues. This CDR3 is CASSPHQGDAYEQYF. CDR3 in DNA: TGTGCCAGCAGCCCCCACCAGGGTGACGCCTACGAGCAGTACTTC.

The chain links TRBV5-1 to TRBJ2-1; 9 bases align to TRBD2. Germline V gene data show CDR1 as SGHRS and CDR2 as YFSETQ. V was clipped by 3 bases and J by 7 bases; unmatched bases: 5. This CDR3 is 14 amino acids long. Written as DNA, the CDR3 is TGCGCCAGCAGCTGGGCTAGCGGGGCGAATGAGCAGTTCTTC. This gives the protein CASSWASGANEQFF.

The genes are TRBV30 and TRBJ2-6; the D gene is possibly TRBD1 (5 bases). This CDR3 spans 16 amino acids. V was cut by 2 bases and J by 2 bases, with 13 bases left in between. Per germline, CDR1 GTSNPN and CDR2 SVGIG (reference sequence). CDR3 loop: CAWSKEPGPGANVLTF. DNA for the CDR3: TGTGCCTGGAGTAAGGAGCCAGGGCCTGGGGCCAACGTCCTGACTTTC. Filled out from reference TRBV30 and TRBJ2-6, the complete variable domain reads SQTIHQWPATLVQPVGSPLSLECTVEGTSNPNLYWYRQAAGRGLQLLFYSVGIGQISSEVPQNLSASRPQDRQFILSSKKLLLSDSGFYLCAWSKEPGPGANVLTFGAGSRLTVL.

The V gene is TRBV6-1, the J gene TRBJ2-1, with 7 bases lining up with TRBD1. This CDR3 region has 12 residues. The J segment lost 9 bases and the V segment lost 5 bases, leaving 4 bases of the junction unmatched. Germline assignment: CDR1 MNHNS and CDR2 SASEGT. In nucleotides, the CDR3 is TGTGCCAGCAGTCCAGGGGGTGGTGAGCAGTTCTTC. Protein: CASSPGGGEQFF.

This chain uses TRBV5-1 with TRBJ2-3; no reliable D call. The CDR3 is 16 amino acids. V was trimmed by 4 bases and J by 0 bases, leaving 15 bases between them. The germline gives CDR1 SGHRS, CDR2 YFSETQ. CDR3 loop: CASSGGSYTSTDTQYF. The CDR3 DNA reads TGCGCCAGCAGCGGTGGCTCATACACTAGCACAGATACGCAGTATTTT.

This clone was seen a single time. The gene calls are TRBV18 and TRBJ1-1, with D possibly being TRBD1 (6 bases). V lost 3 bases to trimming and J lost 3 bases, with 11 bases between them. The CDR3 runs 14 residues. CDR1 is KGHSH, CDR2 LQKENI, per germline. CDR3 loop: CASSPLQGYTEAFF. The DNA for the CDR3 is TGTGCCAGCTCACCCCTACAGGGATACACTGAAGCTTTCTTT.